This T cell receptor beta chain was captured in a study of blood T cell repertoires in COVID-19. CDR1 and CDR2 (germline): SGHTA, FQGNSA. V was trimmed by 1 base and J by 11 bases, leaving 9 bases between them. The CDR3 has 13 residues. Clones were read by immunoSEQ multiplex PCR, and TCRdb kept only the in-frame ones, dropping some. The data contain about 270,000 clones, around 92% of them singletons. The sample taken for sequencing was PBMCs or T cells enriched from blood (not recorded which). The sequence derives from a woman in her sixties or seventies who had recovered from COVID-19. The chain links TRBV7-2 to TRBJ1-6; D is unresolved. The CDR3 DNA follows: TGTGCCAGCAGCTTAGTTATTCTAGCACCCCTCCACTTT. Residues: CASSLVILAPLHF. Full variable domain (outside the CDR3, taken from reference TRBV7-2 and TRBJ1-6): GAGVSQSPSNKVTEKGKDVELRCDPISGHTALYWYRQSLGQGLEFLIYFQGNSAPDKSGLPSDRFSAERTGGSVSTLTIQRTQQEDSAVYLCASSLVILAPLHFGNGTRLTVT.